This T cell receptor beta chain was recorded in a study of monozygotic twins with inflammatory bowel disease. After re-calling the 5' RACE reads, TCRdb lists one entry per CDR3 protein, DNA absent. The listing contains about 380,000 distinct CDR3 sequences. CDR1 and CDR2 (germline): LNHDA, SQIVND (reference sequence). CDR3 length equals 17 residues. V and J are TRBV19 and TRBJ2-1; the TCRdb call, TRBD1, lacks DNA for checking. This TCR was sampled from a human donor with ulcerative colitis or Crohn's disease, or a healthy co-twin of an affected twin (not recorded which). The sequenced material came from blood. The CDR3 is CASSYPGSPNLNNEQFF.